The rows below give T cell receptor beta chains drawn from one sample of a study of OX40 agonist ivuxolimab in advanced cancers. The table came from immunoSEQ multiplex PCR; TCRdb's copy has only in-frame clones and leaves some out. The sample includes some 64,000 clones, approximately 90% of them seen just once. This specimen was CD4+ or CD8+ T cells sorted from blood, taken in a trial of the OX40 agonist ivuxolimab. These receptors originate from an adult with an advanced solid tumor such as melanoma, head and neck, liver or kidney cancer. The CDR3 runs from the conserved cysteine through the conserved F or W. A D gene is named only where the DNA matches it firmly. Clone size is stated in some rows and not others, as once, few, many or a class when expanded.

>TRBV2|TRBJ1-2|TRBD1|-
CASSDRPQGDNYGYTF
TGTGCCAGCAGTGATCGGCCTCAGGGGGATAACTATGGCTACACCTTC
>TRBV13|TRBJ1-3|-|once
CASSRGFGNTIYF
TGTGCCAGCAGCCGGGGGTTTGGAAACACCATATATTTT
>TRBV19|TRBJ2-1|-|-
CASSFGRNEQFF
TGTGCCAGTAGTTTCGGACGAAATGAGCAGTTCTTC
>TRBV6-5|TRBJ1-2|-|once
CASKGQWDGGYTF
TGTGCCAGCAAGGGGCAATGGGATGGGGGCTACACCTTC
>TRBV9|TRBJ1-2|-|-
CASSEGNYGYTF
TGTGCCAGCAGCGAGGGGAACTATGGCTACACCTTC
>TRBV28|TRBJ1-2|-|-
CASSLTPEGGYGYTF
TGTGCCAGCAGTTTAACGCCGGAGGGTGGCTATGGCTACACCTTC
>TRBV4-1|TRBJ1-4|-|-
CASSQNPQQEKLFF
TGCGCCAGCAGCCAAAACCCCCAACAGGAAAAACTGTTTTTT
>TRBV7-9|TRBJ2-5|TRBD2|-
CASSPRGTGETQYF
TGTGCCAGCAGCCCGCGGGGGACGGGAGAGACCCAGTACTTC
>TRBV29-1|TRBJ1-2|-|-
CSGLGDGYTF
TGCAGCGGGTTAGGGGATGGCTACACCTTC
>TRBV11-2|TRBJ2-2|-|-
CASSLRGATNTGELFF
TGTGCCAGCAGCCTTAGGGGCGCAACGAACACCGGGGAGCTGTTTTTT
>TRBV5-1|TRBJ1-1|-|-
CASSPDSGDTEAFF
TGCGCCAGCAGCCCGGACAGCGGGGACACTGAAGCTTTCTTT
>TRBV18|TRBJ1-4|-|-
CASSPGGWATNEKLFF
TGTGCCAGCTCACCAGGCGGATGGGCAACTAATGAAAAACTGTTTTTT
>TRBV6-5|TRBJ2-7|TRBD2|-
CASRPTSGGTYEQYF
TGTGCCAGCAGGCCGACTAGCGGGGGAACCTACGAGCAGTACTTC
>TRBV2|TRBJ1-1|-|once
CASRRGLGTEAFF
TGTGCCAGCAGAAGGGGACTTGGCACTGAAGCTTTCTTT
>TRBV7-9|TRBJ1-1|-|-
CASSLGVEAFF
TGTGCCAGCAGCTTAGGGGTTGAAGCTTTCTTT